This T cell receptor (beta chain) originates from a study of early T cells in non-severe SARS-CoV-2 infection. Across the study: Whole-blood bulk RNA, unsorted, was sequenced, and chains were unpaired. General study points: Clonotype matching in VDJdb favored anti-spike CD8 responses and did not capture private and CD4 specificities.

TCRdb called the 5' RACE reads again in MiXCR, with one record for every CDR3 protein. The data show about 99,000 distinct CDR3 sequences, roughly 17% seen once. The junction had 5 bases not matched to a gene; V was cut back by 1 base and J by 2 bases. Germline lookup yields CDR1 MDHEN and CDR2 SYDVKM. CDR3 size: 17 residues. Concerning this clonotype: Its antigen is not known.

This receptor was taken from an adult who was a healthcare worker with PCR-confirmed SARS-CoV-2 infection or an uninfected control (not recorded which). The chain is built from TRBV28 and TRBJ2-1; 10 bases are shared with TRBD2. The sequenced material came from whole blood. The CDR3, as DNA: TGTGCCAGCAGTTTATCTGGACTAGCGGAACCCTACAATGAGCAGTTCTTC. It specifies CASSLSGLAEPYNEQFF.